These 2 T cell receptor beta chains came from one sample sequenced in a study of cytomegalovirus exposure and HLA in healthy donors. The protocol was immunoSEQ multiplex PCR, while the TCRdb copy is restricted to in-frame clones and leaves out a portion. This sample has 150,000 to 200,000 clones, with 85% found just once. Input material: PBMCs. The receptors come from a man aged 25-45 years in good health and CMV-seropositive.

The chain uses TRBV25-1 and TRBJ1-3, with unresolved D. The CDR3 is 13 residues long. The V end lost 6 bases, the J end lost 4 bases, and 10 bases lay between the germline ends. From germline, CDR1 is MGHDK and CDR2 SYGVNS. The CDR3 bases are TGTGCCAGCAGGGCAGATCCAGGAAACACCATATATTTT. It yields the protein CASRADPGNTIYF.

This chain uses TRBV5-1 with TRBJ1-5, with 8 bases matching TRBD1. Unmatched junction bases numbered 13, after V lost 4 bases and J lost 7 bases. The V gene's germline CDR1 is SGHRS and CDR2 YFSETQ. There are 16 residues in the CDR3. The chain's CDR3 is CASSAGAQGAGQPQHF. Written as DNA, the CDR3 is TGCGCCAGCAGCGCGGGCGCCCAGGGGGCCGGGCAGCCCCAGCATTTT.